The source of this TCR beta chain is a study of T cell responses to AZD1222 COVID-19 vaccine. Study context: Doses given second, at about 4 or about 12 weeks, were pooled. Broader study findings: Rises in breadth and depth of Spike-specific TCRs came after two AZD1222 doses. In a largely white British group with more females than males, clonal diversity was possibly underestimated.

Libraries were prepared by immunoSEQ multiplex PCR; TCRdb keeps only in-frame clonotypes and omits some of them. The sample has 150,000 or so clones, about 90% seen once; the top ten hold around 1.3%. Worth noting for this clone: The antigen remains undetermined.

The input for sequencing was peripheral blood, taken on day 0 of AZD1222 vaccination. The clonotype originates from an adult in good health.

The CDR3 coding sequence is TGCAGCGTTGAAAGGGGTCAGAACACTGAAGCTTTCTTT. Amino acids: CSVERGQNTEAFF. This rearrangement joins TRBV29-1 to TRBJ1-1; perhaps TRBD1 as D (5 bases). The CDR3 is 13 residues long. The germline V and J ends were trimmed by 2 bases and 1 base, with 8 bases remaining between them. Germline V gene lookup returns CDR1 SQVTM and CDR2 ANQGSEA.